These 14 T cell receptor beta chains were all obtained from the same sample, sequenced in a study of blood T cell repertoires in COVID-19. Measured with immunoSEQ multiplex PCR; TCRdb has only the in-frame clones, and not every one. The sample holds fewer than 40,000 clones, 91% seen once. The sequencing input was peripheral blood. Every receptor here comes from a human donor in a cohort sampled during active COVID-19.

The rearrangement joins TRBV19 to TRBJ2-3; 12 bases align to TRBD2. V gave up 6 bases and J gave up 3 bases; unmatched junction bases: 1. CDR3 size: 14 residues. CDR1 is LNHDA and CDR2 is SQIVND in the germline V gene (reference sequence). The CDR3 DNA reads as TGTGCCAGTAGACTAGCGGGGGGTACAGATACGCAGTATTTT. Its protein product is CASRLAGGTDTQYF.

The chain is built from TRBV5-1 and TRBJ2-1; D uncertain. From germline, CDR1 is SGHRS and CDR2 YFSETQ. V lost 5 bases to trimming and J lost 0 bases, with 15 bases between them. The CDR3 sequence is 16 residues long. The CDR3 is CASRVTLRSSYNEQFF. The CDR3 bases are TGCGCCAGCAGGGTGACTCTTAGGAGCTCCTACAATGAGCAGTTCTTC.

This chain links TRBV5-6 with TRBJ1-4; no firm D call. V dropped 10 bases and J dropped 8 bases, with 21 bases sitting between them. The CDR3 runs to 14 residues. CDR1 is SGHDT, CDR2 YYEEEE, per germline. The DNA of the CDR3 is TGTGCCTCAGCGGAGGTTGGGTTCGGGGAAAAACTGTTTTTT. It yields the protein CASAEVGFGEKLFF.

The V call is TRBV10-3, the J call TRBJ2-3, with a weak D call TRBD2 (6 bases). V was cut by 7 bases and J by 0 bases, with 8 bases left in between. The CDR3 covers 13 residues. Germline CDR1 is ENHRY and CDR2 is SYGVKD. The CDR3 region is CAITGGSTDTQYF. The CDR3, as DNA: TGTGCCATCACCGGGGGTAGCACAGATACGCAGTATTTT.

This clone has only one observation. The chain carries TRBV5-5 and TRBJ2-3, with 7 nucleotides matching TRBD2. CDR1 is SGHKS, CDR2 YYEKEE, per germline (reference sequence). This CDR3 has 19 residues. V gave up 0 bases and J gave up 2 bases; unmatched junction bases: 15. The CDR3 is CASSLVVSPGLSYTDTQYF. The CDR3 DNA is TGTGCCAGCAGCTTGGTCGTCTCCCCGGGACTATCCTACACAGATACGCAGTATTTT.

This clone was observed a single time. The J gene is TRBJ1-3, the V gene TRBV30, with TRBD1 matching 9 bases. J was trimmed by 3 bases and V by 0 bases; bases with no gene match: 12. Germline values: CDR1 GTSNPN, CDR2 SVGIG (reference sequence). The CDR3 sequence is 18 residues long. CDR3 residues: CAWSVPGQGLYGGNTIYF. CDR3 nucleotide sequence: TGTGCCTGGAGTGTACCGGGACAGGGACTTTATGGTGGAAACACCATATATTTT.

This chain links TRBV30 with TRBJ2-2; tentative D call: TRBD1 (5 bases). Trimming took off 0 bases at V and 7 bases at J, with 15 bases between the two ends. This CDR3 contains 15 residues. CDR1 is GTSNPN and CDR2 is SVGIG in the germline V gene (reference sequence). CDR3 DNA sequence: TGTGCCTGGAGTGTACTGATAAGGGGTATCGGGGAGCTGTTTTTT. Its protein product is CAWSVLIRGIGELFF.

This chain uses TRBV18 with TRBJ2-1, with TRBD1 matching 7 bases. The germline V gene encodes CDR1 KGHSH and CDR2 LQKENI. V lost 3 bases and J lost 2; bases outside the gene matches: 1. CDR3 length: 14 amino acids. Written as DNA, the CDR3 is TGTGCCAGCTCACCGGGACAGCCCTACAATGAGCAGTTCTTC. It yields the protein CASSPGQPYNEQFF.

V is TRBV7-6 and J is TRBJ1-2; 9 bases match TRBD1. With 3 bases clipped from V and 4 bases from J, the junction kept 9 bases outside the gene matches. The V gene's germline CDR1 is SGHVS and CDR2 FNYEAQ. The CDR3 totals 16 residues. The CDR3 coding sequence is TGTGCCAGCAGCTTGGAAGTGGGGACAGGGACCTATGGCTACACCTTC. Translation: CASSLEVGTGTYGYTF.

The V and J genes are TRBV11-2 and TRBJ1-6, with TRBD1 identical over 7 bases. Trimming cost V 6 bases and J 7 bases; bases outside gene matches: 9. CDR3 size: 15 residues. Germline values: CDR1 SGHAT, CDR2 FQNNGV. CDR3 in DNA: TGTGCCAGCAGAGAGGGACAGCCCTGGAATTCACCCCTCCACTTT. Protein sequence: CASREGQPWNSPLHF.

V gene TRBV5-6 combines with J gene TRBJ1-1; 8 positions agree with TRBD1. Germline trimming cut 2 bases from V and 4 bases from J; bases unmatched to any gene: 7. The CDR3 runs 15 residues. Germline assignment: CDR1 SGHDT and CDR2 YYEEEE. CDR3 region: CASSFSDRGVTEAFF. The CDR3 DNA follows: TGTGCCAGCAGCTTTTCCGACAGGGGAGTCACTGAAGCTTTCTTT.

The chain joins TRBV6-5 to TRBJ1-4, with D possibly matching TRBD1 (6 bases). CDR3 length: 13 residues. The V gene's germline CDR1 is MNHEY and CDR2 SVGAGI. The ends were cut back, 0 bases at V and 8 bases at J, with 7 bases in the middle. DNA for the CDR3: TGTGCCAGCAGTTACTCCAGGGGAGAAAAACTGTTTTTT. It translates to CASSYSRGEKLFF.

As DNA, the CDR3 is TGTGCCAGCAGCCATGACCCGGGACATCTGGGGAATCAGCCCCAGCATTTT. Translating gives CASSHDPGHLGNQPQHF. The chain joins TRBV14 to TRBJ1-5, with D possibly matching TRBD1 (6 bases). CDR3 length equals 17 residues. V lost 3 bases to trimming and J lost 4 bases, with 19 bases between them. The germline gives CDR1 SGHDN, CDR2 FVKESK.

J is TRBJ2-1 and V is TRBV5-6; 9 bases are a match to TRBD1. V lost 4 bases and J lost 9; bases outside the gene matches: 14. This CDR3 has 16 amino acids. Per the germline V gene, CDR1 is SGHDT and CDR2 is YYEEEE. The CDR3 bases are TGTGCCAGCAGCAGAGCCGGGACAGGGTCTGGTCTTGAGCAGTTCTTC. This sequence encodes CASSRAGTGSGLEQFF. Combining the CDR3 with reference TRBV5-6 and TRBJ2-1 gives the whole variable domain DAGVTQSPTHLIKTRGQQVTLRCSPKSGHDTVSWYQQALGQGPQFIFQYYEEEERQRGNFPDRFSGHQFPNYSSELNVNALLLGDSALYLCASSRAGTGSGLEQFFGPGTRLTVL.